This T cell receptor beta chain was sequenced in a study of radiation and T cells in renal cell carcinoma (dated by TCRdb to 2019 to 2021). About the study as a whole: The samples were drawn from a clinical trial, where primary renal cell carcinomas were treated with 15 Gy of stereotactic body radiation therapy and then removed by nephrectomy 4 weeks afterward. A total of under 60 samples underwent TCR beta sequencing, made up of some 26 tumors and roughly 27 peripheral blood samples. A total of about 4 million unique CDR3 nucleotide sequences, encoding 2.5 million to 3 million unique CDR3 amino acid sequences, were found across all 50 or so samples.

In light of the paper, this sample's time point label describes: baseline pretreatment blood. This specimen's treatment or condition label, per the study, means: 15 Gy SBRT to primary tumor, nephrectomy 4 weeks later. To follow tumor-enriched clonotypes, peripheral blood was collected serially from radiation-treated patients at baseline and again at 2 weeks and 4 weeks after SBRT. All patients had renal cell carcinoma with clear cell pathology. Genomic DNA for TCR sequencing was prepared using the QIAamp DNA Blood Mini Kit (Qiagen). Only samples passing all quality control checks were included in the analyses. With respect to this clone: This clone's antigen is unknown. No quality values exist for individual bases; no much larger clone is one base distant.

General findings and caveats noted by the study authors: With a single-armed trial design, the study had no way to address how radiation dose or scheduling affects the TCR repertoire. An increase in top tumor clonotypes in blood was observed from baseline to 2 weeks post-radiation, followed by contraction by 4 weeks, which was taken to suggest transient expansion of tumor-resident clones. Because pretreatment tumor biopsies were not available, the baseline intratumoral presence of clonotypes could not be determined. Changes in the blood repertoire were not tracked past 4 weeks after treatment.

The immunoSEQ kit was used, according to the manufacturer's recommendations, to generate TCR beta libraries from genomic DNA. For library preparation, a first multiplex PCR was performed with proprietary primers, followed by a second PCR in which unique barcodes were added, and bead cleanups were performed after each round. A positive control reaction and a negative control reaction, both provided in the kit, were run with every batch of samples. The final libraries were assessed on an Agilent 4200 TapeStation D1000 ScreenTape, pooled by volume, and quantified by qPCR. Sequencing was performed on an Illumina NextSeq500 with a MidOutput 150-cycle cartridge, and 156 Read1 and 15 Index1 cycles were run with kit custom primers. The pooled library was loaded at 1.0 pM with around 22% PhiX control spiked in. As for the original processing: The vendor-processed data were analyzed in R, and a clonotype was defined as all T cells that share the same CDR3 nucleotide sequence. In the clone abundance analyses, frequencies were normalized to the 10,000 most abundant clones in each sample. Public T cell clones, which averaged fewer than five per sample, were excluded before analysis. Tumor-enriched clonotypes and baseline blood-enriched clonotypes were defined as those with an abundance difference of at least 32-fold between compartments. Clonotypes expanded or contracted between blood time points were identified with a beta-binomial differential abundance model. Tumor-blood repertoire similarity was measured with the Baroni-Urbani and Buser coefficient, and groups were compared using two-tailed Wilcoxon tests in R. TCRdb re-hosts the immuneACCESS table, in-frame sequences only. Its copies lack some clones; in the studies checked, an unresolved V gene accounts for under half of them, and the cause for the rest is not known. V and J calls and clone size are copied from that table; D and trimming were computed from the DNA. This sample has 150,000 or so clones in its table, and roughly 90% of those were observed once. Of the sample, around 12% is held by the ten largest clones.

As encoded in the germline V gene, CDR1 is ENHRY while CDR2 is SYGVKD. Including cysteine and phenylalanine, the CDR3 has 16 amino acids. Solely the CDR3 DNA is kept, with 48 bases framed from the first base. V has 4 bases trimmed and J has 4 bases trimmed; junction bases matching no gene number 12. The clonotype comes from a woman in her fifties or sixties with renal cell carcinoma. The chain is assembled from TRBV10-3 and TRBJ1-2; 7 central bases correspond to TRBD1. The sequencing here drew on blood, taken from a patient whose treatment included radiotherapy and nephrectomy. In nucleotides, the sequence is TGTGCCATCAGTGGGTTGGACAGGCGTCGCGGCTATGGCTACACCTTC. Its coded protein is CAISGLDRRRGYGYTF.